Listed here are 8 T cell receptor beta chains from one sample, sequenced in a study of human CD4 T cells and Enterobacteriaceae. FACS sorting after 6-7 days collected CFSE-low CD25+ ICOS+ proliferating activated T cells. Irradiated autologous monocytes pulsed with antigen were cultured at a 2:1 ratio with CFSE-labeled memory CD4+ T cells. The memory gate held CD4+ cells that were not CD45RA+CCR7+CD95- naive cells, over 95% pure. Profiling relied on immunoSEQ multiplex PCR, and the TCRdb table lists in-frame clones only, not all of them. This table holds under 800 clones, under 45% found once. Sequencing was done on a sample of bacteria-reactive CD4+ T cells grown in culture. The subset: CFSE-low proliferating memory CD4 T cells sorted after in vitro stimulation with a heat-inactivated bacterium or M. tuberculosis lysate. The receptors originated from a human donor in good health.

V and J are TRBV15 and TRBJ1-2; D uncertain. The CDR3 covers 15 residues. V was trimmed by 0 bases and J by 4 bases, leaving 12 bases between them. Germline CDR1 reads LNHNV; CDR2 reads YYDKDF (reference sequence). The DNA for the CDR3 is TGTGCCACCAGCAGAGACAGTACGCCCCTCTATGGCTACACCTTC. Translated: CATSRDSTPLYGYTF.

This clone is judged large. Other DNA variants within this sample encode the same CDR3. The chain is built from TRBV28 and TRBJ1-2; D remains ambiguous. This CDR3 has 12 amino acids. V lost 3 bases and J 4 bases, leaving 6 bases between the germline ends. Germline CDR1 reads MDHEN; CDR2 reads SYDVKM. The chain's CDR3 is CASSFSRYGYTF. CDR3 in DNA: TGTGCCAGCAGTTTCTCCCGCTATGGCTACACCTTC.

The gene calls are TRBV10-3 and TRBJ1-1, with D unresolved. Germline-derived CDR1 and CDR2 are ENHRY and SYGVKD. This CDR3 region has 16 residues. V was shortened by 0 bases and J by 0 bases, with 11 bases between the two germline ends. In nucleotides, the CDR3 is TGTGCCATCAGTGAGTCGAGTTTCCGCTTGAACACTGAAGCTTTCTTT. Amino acids: CAISESSFRLNTEAFF.

This clone was recorded a few times. CDR3 DNA sequence: TGTGCCAGCAGCTTAGAAGGCACACGGGGCACTGAAGCTTTCTTT. Translating it yields CASSLEGTRGTEAFF. J is TRBJ1-1 and V is TRBV11-2; D gene ambiguous. Germline lookup yields CDR1 SGHAT and CDR2 FQNNGV. Trimming left V 0 bases short and J 4 bases short, with 12 bases between. The CDR3 is made up of 15 amino acids.

A word on this clone: A much larger clone sits a single nucleotide away, making a read error possible. The chain carries TRBV28 and TRBJ2-6; TRBD1 matches 12 bases. There are 18 residues in the CDR3. V trimming: 5 bases; J trimming: 1 base; junction bases outside the gene matches: 6. In germline, CDR1 is MDHEN, CDR2 SYDVKM. The CDR3 coding sequence is TGTGCCAGCAGTGGGGGGGACAGGGGGCGGTCTGGGGCCAACGTCCTGACTTTC. It specifies CASSGGDRGRSGANVLTF.

By share of the sample, this clone is medium-sized. The chain joins TRBV19 to TRBJ2-3; 9 positions agree with TRBD1. CDR3 length: 16 residues. Losses at the gene ends were 3 bases for V and 3 bases for J; bases not matched to a gene: 7. Germline V gene sequence: CDR1 LNHDA, CDR2 SQIVND (reference sequence). This CDR3 is CASSILKTGGTDTQYF. The CDR3 DNA reads TGTGCCAGTAGTATTCTAAAGACAGGGGGTACAGATACGCAGTATTTT. The whole variable domain, filled in from reference TRBV19 and TRBJ2-3, reads DGGITQSPKYLFRKEGQNVTLSCEQNLNHDAMYWYRQDPGQGLRLIYYSQIVNDFQKGDIAEGYSVSREKKESFPLTVTSAQKNPTAFYLCASSILKTGGTDTQYFGPGTRLTVL.

This chain links TRBV2 with TRBJ1-4, with 9 nucleotides matching TRBD1. The CDR3 loop spans 15 amino acids. Germline lookup yields CDR1 SNHLY and CDR2 FYNNEI. The V and J ends lost 7 bases and 10 bases, in that order; junction bases with no gene match: 13. Here the CDR3 reads CASIPPAGQGGKLFF. The DNA for the CDR3 is TGTGCCAGCATCCCTCCCGCGGGACAGGGCGGAAAACTGTTTTTT.

By proportion, this clone is large (0.1 to 1%). This sequence joins TRBV16 and TRBJ1-5, with D perhaps matching TRBD1 (6 bases). Per germline, CDR1 KGHSY and CDR2 FQNENV. The length of the CDR3 is 15 residues. The ends were cut back, 0 bases at V and 0 bases at J, with 6 bases in the middle. The CDR3, as DNA: TGTGCCAGCAGCCAATCGGGGGCTAGCAATCAGCCCCAGCATTTT. It translates to CASSQSGASNQPQHF.